In its sample, the clone carrying this T cell receptor beta chain was seen a few times. The antigen is not known. The sample originates from a study of T-cell memory formation after mild COVID-19. V lost 0 bases, J lost 8 bases, and 5 bases stayed unmatched. CDR1 LNHNV and CDR2 YYDKDF come from the germline V gene (reference sequence). The CDR3 sequence is 15 residues long. TCRdb used MiXCR to reprocess the 5' RACE reads, holding one entry per CDR3 protein. Of about 400,000 distinct CDR3 sequences listed, about 25% are singletons. Points from the study as a whole: A balance of CD4 and CD8 characterized clones contracting day 15 to 85, whereas later expanders leaned CD4+. Day 37-peaking second-wave clones had unconfirmed SARS-CoV-2 specificity.

This sequence joins TRBV15 and TRBJ2-1; 9 bases agree with TRBD2. The sequencing sample was made of PBMCs or a T cell subset sorted from them (not recorded which). The TCR sequence derives from an adult woman who had mild COVID-19 (a few samples of this study predate the infection). Cell type and time point are not known. DNA of the CDR3: TGTGCCACCAGCAGAGATAGTAGCGGGAGCGATGAGCAGTTCTTC. This codes for CATSRDSSGSDEQFF.